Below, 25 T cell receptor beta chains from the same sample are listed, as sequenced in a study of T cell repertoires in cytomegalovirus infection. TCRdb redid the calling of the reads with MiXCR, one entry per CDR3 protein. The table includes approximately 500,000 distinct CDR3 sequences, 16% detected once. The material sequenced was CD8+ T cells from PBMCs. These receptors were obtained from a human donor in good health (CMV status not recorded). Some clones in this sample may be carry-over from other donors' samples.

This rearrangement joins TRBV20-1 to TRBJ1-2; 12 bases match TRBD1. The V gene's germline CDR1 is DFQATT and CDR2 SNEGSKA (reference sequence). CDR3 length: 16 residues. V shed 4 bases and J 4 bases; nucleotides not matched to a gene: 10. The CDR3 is CSANLPGTGGSYGYTF. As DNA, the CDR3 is TGCAGTGCTAACCTTCCCGGGACAGGGGGCAGCTATGGCTACACCTTC.

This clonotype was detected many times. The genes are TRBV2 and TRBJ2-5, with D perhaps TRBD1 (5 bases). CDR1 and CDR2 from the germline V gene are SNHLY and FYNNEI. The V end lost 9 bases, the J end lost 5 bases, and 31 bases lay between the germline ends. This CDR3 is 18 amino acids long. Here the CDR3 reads CASFGRVQGWVELETQYF. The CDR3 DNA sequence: TGTGCCAGTTTTGGGCGTGTCCAGGGATGGGTAGAGCTGGAGACCCAGTACTTC. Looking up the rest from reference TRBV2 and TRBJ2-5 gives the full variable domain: EPEVTQTPSHQVTQMGQEVILRCVPISNHLYFYWYRQILGQKVEFLVSFYNNEISEKSEIFDDQFSVERPDGSNFTLKIRSTKLEDSAMYFCASFGRVQGWVELETQYFGPGTRLLVL.

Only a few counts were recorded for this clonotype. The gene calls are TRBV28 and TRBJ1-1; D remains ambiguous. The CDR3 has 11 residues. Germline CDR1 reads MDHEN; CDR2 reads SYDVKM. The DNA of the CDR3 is TGTGCGGCCCGATGGGACACTGAAGCTTTCTTT. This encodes CAARWDTEAFF.

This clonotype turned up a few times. The CDR3: CSARDIELNNEQFF. CDR3 sequence (DNA): TGCAGTGCTAGAGATATAGAACTGAACAATGAGCAGTTCTTC. The genes are TRBV20-1 and TRBJ2-1; D not resolved. The CDR3 is 14 amino acids. Germline-derived CDR1 and CDR2 are DFQATT and SNEGSKA (reference sequence). Trimming took off 0 bases at V and 5 bases at J, with 11 bases between the two ends.

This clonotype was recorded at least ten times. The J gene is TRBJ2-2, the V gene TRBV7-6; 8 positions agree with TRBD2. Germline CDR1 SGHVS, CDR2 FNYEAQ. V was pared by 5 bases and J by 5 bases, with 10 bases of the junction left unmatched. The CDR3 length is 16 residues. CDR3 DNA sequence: TGTGCCAGCAGCCTCCTCGGGACTAGAAGTACCGGGGAGCTGTTTTTT. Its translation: CASSLLGTRSTGELFF. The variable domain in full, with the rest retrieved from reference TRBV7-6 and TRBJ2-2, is GAGVSQSPRYKVTKRGQDVALRCDPISGHVSLYWYRQALGQGPEFLTYFNYEAQQDKSGLPNDRFSAERPEGSISTLTIQRTEQRDSAMYRCASSLLGTRSTGELFFGEGSRLTVL.

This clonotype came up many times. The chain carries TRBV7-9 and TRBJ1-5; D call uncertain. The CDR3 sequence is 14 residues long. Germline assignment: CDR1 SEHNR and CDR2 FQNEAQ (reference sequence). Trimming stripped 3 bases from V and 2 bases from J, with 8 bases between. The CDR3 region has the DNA TGTGCCAGCAGCTTGGACGGCCGCAATCAGCCCCAGCATTTT. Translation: CASSLDGRNQPQHF.

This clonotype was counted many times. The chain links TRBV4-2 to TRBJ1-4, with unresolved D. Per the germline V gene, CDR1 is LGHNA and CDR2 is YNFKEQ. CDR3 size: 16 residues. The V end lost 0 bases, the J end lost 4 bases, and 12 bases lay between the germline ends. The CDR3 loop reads CASSQEGGSRNEKLFF. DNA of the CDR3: TGTGCCAGCAGCCAAGAAGGCGGTAGCCGTAATGAAAAACTGTTTTTT.

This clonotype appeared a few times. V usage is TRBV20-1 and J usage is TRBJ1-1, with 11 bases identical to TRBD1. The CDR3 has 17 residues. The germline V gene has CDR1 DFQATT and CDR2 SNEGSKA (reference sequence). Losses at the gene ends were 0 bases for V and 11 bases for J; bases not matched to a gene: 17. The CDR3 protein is CSARDRGQGAPGFNAFF. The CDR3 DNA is TGCAGTGCTAGAGATCGCGGACAGGGGGCGCCGGGATTTAATGCTTTCTTT.

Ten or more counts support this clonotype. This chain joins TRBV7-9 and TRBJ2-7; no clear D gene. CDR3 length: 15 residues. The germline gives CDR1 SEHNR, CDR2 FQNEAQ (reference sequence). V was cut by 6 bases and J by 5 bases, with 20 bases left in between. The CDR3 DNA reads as TGTGCCAGCAGGCCGCTTTTTAGTCCCCAGGACGAGCAGTACTTC. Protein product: CASRPLFSPQDEQYF.

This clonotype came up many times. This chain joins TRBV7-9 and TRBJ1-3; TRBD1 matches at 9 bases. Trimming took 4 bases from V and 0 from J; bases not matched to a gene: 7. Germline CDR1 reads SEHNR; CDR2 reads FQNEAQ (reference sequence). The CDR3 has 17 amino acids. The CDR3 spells CASSWPGQGFSGNTIYF. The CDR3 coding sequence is TGTGCCAGCAGCTGGCCGGGACAGGGCTTCTCTGGAAACACCATATATTTT.

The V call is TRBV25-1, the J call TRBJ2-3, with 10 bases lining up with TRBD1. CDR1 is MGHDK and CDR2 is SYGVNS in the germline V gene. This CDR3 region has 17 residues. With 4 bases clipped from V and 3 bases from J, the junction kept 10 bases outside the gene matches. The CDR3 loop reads CASSGYDRGHRTDTQYF. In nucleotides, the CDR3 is TGTGCCAGCAGTGGGTATGACAGGGGGCATCGGACAGATACGCAGTATTTT.

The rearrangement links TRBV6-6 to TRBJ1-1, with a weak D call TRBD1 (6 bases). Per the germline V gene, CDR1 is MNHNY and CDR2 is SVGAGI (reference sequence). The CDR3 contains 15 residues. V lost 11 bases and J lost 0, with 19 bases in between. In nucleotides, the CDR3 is TGTGCCTCAATTGTCCGGGGGACATTGAACACTGAAGCTTTCTTT. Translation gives CASIVRGTLNTEAFF.

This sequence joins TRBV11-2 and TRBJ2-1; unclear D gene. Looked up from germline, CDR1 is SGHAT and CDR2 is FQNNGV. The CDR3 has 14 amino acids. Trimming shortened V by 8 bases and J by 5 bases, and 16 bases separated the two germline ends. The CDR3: CASYTTTVHNEQFF. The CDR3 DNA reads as TGTGCCAGCTATACTACTACCGTCCACAATGAGCAGTTCTTC.

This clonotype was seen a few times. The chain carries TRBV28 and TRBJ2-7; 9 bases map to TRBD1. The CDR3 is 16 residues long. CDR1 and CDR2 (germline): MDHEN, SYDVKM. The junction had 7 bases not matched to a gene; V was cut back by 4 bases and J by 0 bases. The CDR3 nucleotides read TGTGCCAGCAGTTCCCGGACAGGGGAGAGCTCCTACGAGCAGTACTTC. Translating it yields CASSSRTGESSYEQYF.

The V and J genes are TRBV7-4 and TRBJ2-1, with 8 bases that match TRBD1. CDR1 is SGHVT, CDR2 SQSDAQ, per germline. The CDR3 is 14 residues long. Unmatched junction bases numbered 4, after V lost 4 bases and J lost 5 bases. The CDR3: CASSSKTGDNEQFF. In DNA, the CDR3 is TGTGCCAGCAGCTCGAAGACAGGGGACAATGAGCAGTTCTTC.

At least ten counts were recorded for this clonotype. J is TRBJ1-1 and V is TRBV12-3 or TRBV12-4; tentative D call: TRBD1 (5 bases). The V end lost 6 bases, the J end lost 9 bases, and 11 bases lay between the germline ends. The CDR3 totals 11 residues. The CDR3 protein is CASSEGRQAFF. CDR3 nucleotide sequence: TGTGCCAGCAGCGAGGGACGTCAAGCTTTCTTT.

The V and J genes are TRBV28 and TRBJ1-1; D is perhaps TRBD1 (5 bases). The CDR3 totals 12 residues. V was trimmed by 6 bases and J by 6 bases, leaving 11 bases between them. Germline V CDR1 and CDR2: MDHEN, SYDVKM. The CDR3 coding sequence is TGTGCCAGCAGGGACACAGTCTCTGAAGCTTTCTTT. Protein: CASRDTVSEAFF.

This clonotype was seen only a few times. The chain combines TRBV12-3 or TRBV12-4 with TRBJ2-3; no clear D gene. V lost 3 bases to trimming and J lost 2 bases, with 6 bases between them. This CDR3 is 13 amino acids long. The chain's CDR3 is CASSFRVTDTQYF. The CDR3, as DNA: TGTGCCAGCAGTTTCCGAGTCACAGATACGCAGTATTTT.

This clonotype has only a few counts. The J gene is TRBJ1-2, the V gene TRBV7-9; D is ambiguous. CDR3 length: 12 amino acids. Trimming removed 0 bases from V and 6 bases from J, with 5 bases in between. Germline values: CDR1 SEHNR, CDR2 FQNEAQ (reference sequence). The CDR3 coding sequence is TGTGCCAGCAGCTTAGCTGTTAATGGCTACACCTTC. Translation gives CASSLAVNGYTF.

CDR3 region: CASSLMRADPDTQYF. DNA for the CDR3: TGTGCCAGCAGTTTGATGCGGGCTGACCCAGATACGCAGTATTTT. The rearrangement joins TRBV28 to TRBJ2-3; D perhaps matches TRBD2 (5 bases). There are 15 residues in the CDR3. The V end was cut by 3 bases, the J end by 4 bases, with 14 bases between. Germline values: CDR1 MDHEN, CDR2 SYDVKM.

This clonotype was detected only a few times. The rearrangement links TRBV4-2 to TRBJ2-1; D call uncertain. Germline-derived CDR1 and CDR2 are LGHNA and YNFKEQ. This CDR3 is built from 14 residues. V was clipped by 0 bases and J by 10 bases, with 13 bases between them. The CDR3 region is CASSQDNYGGEQFF. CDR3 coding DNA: TGTGCCAGCAGCCAAGATAACTACGGTGGGGAGCAGTTCTTC.

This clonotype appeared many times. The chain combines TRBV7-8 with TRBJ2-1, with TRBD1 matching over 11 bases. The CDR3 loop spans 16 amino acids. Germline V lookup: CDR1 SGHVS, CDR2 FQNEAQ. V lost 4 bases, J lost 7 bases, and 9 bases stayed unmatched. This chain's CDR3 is CASSSVGQGAWNEQFF. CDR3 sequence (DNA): TGTGCCAGCAGCTCGGTCGGACAGGGGGCCTGGAATGAGCAGTTCTTC.

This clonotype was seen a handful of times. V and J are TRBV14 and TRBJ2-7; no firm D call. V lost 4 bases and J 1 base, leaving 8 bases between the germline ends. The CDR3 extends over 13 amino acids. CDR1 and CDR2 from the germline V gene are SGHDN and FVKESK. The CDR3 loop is CASSPHESYEQYF. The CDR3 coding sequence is TGTGCCAGCAGCCCCCACGAGTCCTACGAGCAGTACTTC.

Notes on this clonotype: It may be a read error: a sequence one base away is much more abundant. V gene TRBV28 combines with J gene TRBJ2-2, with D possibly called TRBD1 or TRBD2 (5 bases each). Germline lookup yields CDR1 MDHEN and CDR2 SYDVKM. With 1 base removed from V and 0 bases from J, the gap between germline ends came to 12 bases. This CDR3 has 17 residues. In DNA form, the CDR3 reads TGTGCCAGCAGTTTATTACAGGAGGCCCCGAACACCGGGGAGCTGTTTTTT. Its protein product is CASSLLQEAPNTGELFF.

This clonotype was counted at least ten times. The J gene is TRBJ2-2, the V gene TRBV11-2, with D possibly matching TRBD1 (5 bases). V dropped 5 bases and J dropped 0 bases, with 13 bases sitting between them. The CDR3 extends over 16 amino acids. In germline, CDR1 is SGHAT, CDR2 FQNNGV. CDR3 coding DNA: TGTGCCAGCAGCGCCCGGACACCTACGAACACCGGGGAGCTGTTTTTT. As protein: CASSARTPTNTGELFF. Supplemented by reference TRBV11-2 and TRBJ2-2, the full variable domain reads EAGVAQSPRYKIIEKRQSVAFWCNPISGHATLYWYQQILGQGPKLLIQFQNNGVVDDSQLPKDRFSAERLKGVDSTLKIQPAKLEDSAVYLCASSARTPTNTGELFFGEGSRLTVL.